Below are 21 T cell receptor beta chains sequenced from a single sample in a study of cytomegalovirus exposure and HLA in healthy donors. With 60 Vbeta and 13 Jbeta primers, the PCR was carried out. TCRdb keeps only in-frame clones here, not all; method: immunoSEQ multiplex PCR. The profile shows roughly 180,000 clones, 78% of them singletons. The specimen was PBMCs. The receptors come from a female donor in good health and CMV-seronegative.

The sample holds one count of this clone. The chain joins TRBV5-1 to TRBJ2-7, with 7 bases aligning to TRBD1. The CDR3 contains 15 residues. Per the germline V gene, CDR1 is SGHRS and CDR2 is YFSETQ. V shed 1 base and J 0 bases; nucleotides not matched to a gene: 4. CDR3 in amino acids: CASSLTGTDSYEQYF. CDR3 in DNA: TGCGCCAGCAGCTTGACCGGGACAGACTCCTACGAGCAGTACTTC.

This clone was picked up a small number of times. The rearrangement joins TRBV11-2 to TRBJ1-2; D call uncertain. Germline CDR1 is SGHAT and CDR2 is FQNNGV. This CDR3 has 14 residues. Trimming stripped 3 bases from V and 1 base from J, with 9 bases between. The CDR3 reads CASSFPRFNYGYTF. The DNA of the CDR3 is TGTGCCAGCAGCTTCCCCAGATTTAACTATGGCTACACCTTC.

The chain carries TRBV19 and TRBJ2-3; D call uncertain. The V and J ends lost 9 bases and 8 bases respectively, with 6 bases between them. CDR3 length equals 9 residues. Germline loops: CDR1 LNHDA, CDR2 SQIVND (reference sequence). DNA of the CDR3: TGTGCCAGGCCGGGTACGCAGTATTTT. Translating gives CARPGTQYF.

Turning to this clone: The junction shows a germline mismatch at one end, possibly a read error. This chain joins TRBV7-9 and TRBJ1-4; TRBD1 matches 12 bases. Germline CDR1 and CDR2: SEHNR and FQNEAQ (reference sequence). The CDR3 spans 16 residues. CDR3 in DNA: TGTTCCAGCAGCCCGGGACAGGGGGCATCTAATGAAAAACTGTTTTTT. Its protein product is CSSSPGQGASNEKLFF. The variable domain in full, completed from reference TRBV7-9 and TRBJ1-4, reads DTGVSQNPRHKITKRGQNVTFRCDPISEHNRLYWYRQTLGQGPEFLTYFQNEAQLEKSRLLSDRFSAERPKGSFSTLEIQRTEQGDSAMYLCSSSPGQGASNEKLFFGSGTQLSVL.

This chain uses TRBV2 with TRBJ2-1; 7 nucleotides line up with TRBD2. V lost 6 bases, J lost 6 bases, and 11 bases stayed unmatched. Looked up from germline, CDR1 is SNHLY and CDR2 is FYNNEI. CDR3 size: 15 residues. CDR3 amino acids: CASRNLAEGFNEQFF. CDR3 nucleotides: TGTGCCAGCAGGAATCTAGCGGAAGGATTCAATGAGCAGTTCTTC. Full variable domain (rest looked up from reference TRBV2 and TRBJ2-1): EPEVTQTPSHQVTQMGQEVILRCVPISNHLYFYWYRQILGQKVEFLVSFYNNEISEKSEIFDDQFSVERPDGSNFTLKIRSTKLEDSAMYFCASRNLAEGFNEQFFGPGTRLTVL.

The V call is TRBV7-9, the J call TRBJ2-7; D is uncertain. The ends were cut back, 5 bases at V and 2 bases at J, with 7 bases in the middle. Germline lookup yields CDR1 SEHNR and CDR2 FQNEAQ (reference sequence). This CDR3 spans 12 amino acids. CDR3 DNA sequence: TGTGCCAGCAGCGAGTCGGCCTACGAGCAGTACTTC. Translation gives CASSESAYEQYF.

This chain joins TRBV11-1 and TRBJ2-3; D ambiguous. The ends were cut back, 5 bases at V and 2 bases at J, with 14 bases in the middle. This CDR3 is built from 15 residues. CDR1 and CDR2 (germline): SGHAT, FQDESV (reference sequence). CDR3 in DNA: TGTGCCAGCAGCCTGGGCCCGACCCCCACAGATACGCAGTATTTT. Protein sequence: CASSLGPTPTDTQYF. The variable domain in full, with the rest retrieved from reference TRBV11-1 and TRBJ2-3, is EAEVAQSPRYKITEKSQAVAFWCDPISGHATLYWYRQILGQGPELLVQFQDESVVDDSQLPKDRFSAERLKGVDSTLKIQPAELGDSAMYLCASSLGPTPTDTQYFGPGTRLTVL.

V gene TRBV30 combines with J gene TRBJ2-7; 7 bases match TRBD2. The CDR3 has 11 amino acids. Losses at the gene ends were 3 bases for V and 6 bases for J; bases not matched to a gene: 2. The germline V gene encodes CDR1 GTSNPN and CDR2 SVGIG (reference sequence). CDR3 loop: CAWRGGVEQYF. CDR3 DNA: TGTGCCTGGAGGGGGGGGGTCGAGCAGTACTTC.

This chain joins TRBV7-9 and TRBJ2-1; 8 bases align to TRBD2. V lost 5 bases and J lost 4; bases outside the gene matches: 7. Germline V gene sequence: CDR1 SEHNR, CDR2 FQNEAQ (reference sequence). This CDR3 is built from 15 residues. The CDR3 sequence: CASSPASGRYNEQFF. CDR3 coding DNA: TGTGCCAGCAGCCCCGCTAGCGGGCGGTACAATGAGCAGTTCTTC. The whole variable domain, remainder taken from reference TRBV7-9 and TRBJ2-1, is DTGVSQNPRHKITKRGQNVTFRCDPISEHNRLYWYRQTLGQGPEFLTYFQNEAQLEKSRLLSDRFSAERPKGSFSTLEIQRTEQGDSAMYLCASSPASGRYNEQFFGPGTRLTVL.

The V gene is TRBV10-3, the J gene TRBJ2-7; 11 bases map to TRBD2. In germline, CDR1 is ENHRY, CDR2 SYGVKD. The junction had 7 bases not matched to a gene; V was cut back by 10 bases and J by 2 bases. The CDR3 contains 14 residues. DNA of the CDR3: TGTGCCACCCTAGCTAGCGGGGGGACCTACGAGCAGTACTTC. Translating gives CATLASGGTYEQYF.

This chain connects TRBV5-4 to TRBJ2-5; TRBD1 might be the D (5 bases). Trimming removed 1 base at V and 3 bases at J, with 7 bases between. Germline V gene sequence: CDR1 SGHNT, CDR2 YYREEE (reference sequence). The CDR3 has 13 amino acids. The CDR3 DNA is TGTGCCAGCAGCTTGTTGACAGAAGAGACCCAGTACTTC. Amino acids: CASSLLTEETQYF.

The CDR3: CASQRQVSNQPQHF. Here the CDR3 DNA reads TGTGCCAGCCAAAGACAGGTTAGCAATCAGCCCCAGCATTTT. This chain links TRBV2 with TRBJ1-5; D might be TRBD1 (6 bases). From germline, CDR1 is SNHLY and CDR2 FYNNEI. Trimming shortened V by 8 bases and J by 0 bases, and 11 bases separated the two germline ends. The CDR3 runs to 14 residues.

The rearrangement joins TRBV7-2 to TRBJ2-6; tentatively, D is TRBD2 (7 bases). The V gene's germline CDR1 is SGHTA and CDR2 FQGNSA. The length of the CDR3 is 19 residues. Trimming stripped 5 bases from V and 2 bases from J, with 22 bases between. The CDR3 DNA reads TGTGCCAGCAGCCCAAGGAATAGACAAGGGGGGGCTGGGGCCAACGTCCTGACTTTC. Amino acids: CASSPRNRQGGAGANVLTF.

For this clone: This specimen includes other DNA sequences encoding the same CDR3. The CDR3, as DNA: TGTGCCAGCAGTCGCGGACAGGGGCGGAAGGAGCAGTACTTC. It yields the protein CASSRGQGRKEQYF. This chain connects TRBV28 to TRBJ2-7; 9 nucleotides match TRBD1. Germline V gene lookup returns CDR1 MDHEN and CDR2 SYDVKM. The V and J ends lost 5 bases and 7 bases, in that order; junction bases with no gene match: 9. There are 14 residues in the CDR3.

The gene calls are TRBV5-1 and TRBJ2-2; TRBD2 agrees at 12 bases. The CDR3 has 17 residues. V shed 5 bases, J shed 7 bases, and the junction held 12 bases outside the gene matches. Germline lookup yields CDR1 SGHRS and CDR2 YFSETQ. The CDR3 DNA follows: TGCGCCAGCAGTCAAGGACTAGCGGGGCCCGGATTCGGGGAGCTGTTTTTT. Translated: CASSQGLAGPGFGELFF.

This clone was seen more than once but under ten times. The gene calls are TRBV13 and TRBJ1-6; 7 bases are a match to TRBD1. The CDR3 is 16 amino acids. V trimming: 3 bases; J trimming: 6 bases; junction bases outside the gene matches: 8. The germline CDR1 and CDR2 sequences are PRHDT and FYEKMQ (reference sequence). The CDR3 nucleotides read TGTGCCAGCAGCTTCGGCAGGGGGTTCTTTAATTCACCCCTCCACTTT. It specifies CASSFGRGFFNSPLHF.

The gene calls are TRBV5-4 and TRBJ2-6, with 7 nucleotides matching TRBD1. Germline CDR1 and CDR2: SGHNT and YYREEE (reference sequence). V lost 0 bases and J lost 0; bases outside the gene matches: 9. This CDR3 has 19 residues. The CDR3 bases are TGTGCCAGCAGCTTGGATACCGGGACAGTCTTCTCTGGGGCCAACGTCCTGACTTTC. As protein: CASSLDTGTVFSGANVLTF. The whole variable domain, remainder taken from reference TRBV5-4 and TRBJ2-6, is ETGVTQSPTHLIKTRGQQVTLRCSSQSGHNTVSWYQQALGQGPQFIFQYYREEENGRGNFPPRFSGLQFPNYSSELNVNALELDDSALYLCASSLDTGTVFSGANVLTFGAGSRLTVL.

This clone turned up a few times. The chain recombines TRBV4-1 with TRBJ1-5; D perhaps matches TRBD1 (5 bases). Germline CDR1 and CDR2: MGHRA and YSYEKL. This CDR3 contains 17 residues. The V end was cut by 0 bases, the J end by 2 bases, with 14 bases between. Here the CDR3 reads CASSQDHSGYGNQPQHF. Here the CDR3 DNA reads TGCGCCAGCAGCCAAGATCATTCAGGGTACGGCAATCAGCCCCAGCATTTT.

The chain joins TRBV29-1 to TRBJ2-7, with a weak D call TRBD2 (5 bases). Looked up from germline, CDR1 is SQVTM and CDR2 is ANQGSEA. The CDR3 contains 14 residues. Trimming took 4 bases from V and 4 from J, leaving 17 bases between them. The CDR3 bases are TGCAGCGTTGCCTCCTCGGGGAGAAAATACGAGCAGTACTTC. It yields the protein CSVASSGRKYEQYF.

J is TRBJ2-7 and V is TRBV30; 7 bases agree with TRBD1. The germline V gene encodes CDR1 GTSNPN and CDR2 SVGIG (reference sequence). The V segment lost 2 bases and the J segment 1 base; nucleotides outside the gene matches: 5. The CDR3 runs to 14 residues. The CDR3 reads CAWSRGQPSYEQYF. CDR3 in DNA: TGTGCCTGGAGTCGGGGACAGCCGTCCTACGAGCAGTACTTC.

V and J are TRBV14 and TRBJ2-1; 9 bases line up with TRBD2. CDR1 SGHDN and CDR2 FVKESK come from the germline V gene. The CDR3 covers 16 residues. The V segment lost 1 base and the J segment 4 bases; nucleotides outside the gene matches: 5. CDR3 sequence (DNA): TGTGCCAGCAGCCAAGCTGGCCTAGCGGGGTACAATGAGCAGTTCTTC. Residues: CASSQAGLAGYNEQFF.